The entry below gives a single T cell receptor beta chain sequence along with its context. The antigen is not known. Germline V lookup: CDR1 SNHLY, CDR2 FYNNEI. The junction had 10 bases not matched to a gene; V was cut back by 8 bases and J by 6 bases. The length of the CDR3 is 15 residues. The data stem from a study of cytomegalovirus exposure and HLA in healthy donors. Study-wide findings and caveats: According to an earlier analysis, most TCR beta V segments yielded productive rearrangements about 90% or about 30% of the time. Presence/absence analyses assumed roughly uniform sequencing depth across donors. Clonal expansion was found to be greater in HLA-associated TCR beta chains than in equally common others in a later analysis.

The PCR contained 60 Vbeta and 13 Jbeta primers. The data were produced by immunoSEQ multiplex PCR, yet TCRdb's version contains in-frame clones alone and is incomplete. The sample carries some 130,000 clones, approximately 80% recorded once. Input material: PBMCs. This chain links TRBV2 with TRBJ1-4; 9 bases align to TRBD1. This clonotype was sampled from a male donor in good health and CMV-seropositive. CDR3: CASHSHGTGHEKLFF. CDR3 nucleotide sequence: TGTGCCAGCCATTCCCACGGGACAGGGCATGAAAAACTGTTTTTT. Drawing the rest from reference TRBV2 and TRBJ1-4, the complete variable domain is EPEVTQTPSHQVTQMGQEVILRCVPISNHLYFYWYRQILGQKVEFLVSFYNNEISEKSEIFDDQFSVERPDGSNFTLKIRSTKLEDSAMYFCASHSHGTGHEKLFFGSGTQLSVL.